This TCR beta chain stems from a study of immune heterogeneity within non-small cell lung tumors. TCR beta CDR3 was amplified by multiplex PCR, first round roughly 10 cycles, 32 V and 13 J primers. In TCRdb, the multiplex PCR reads were re-called with MiXCR into one record per CDR3 protein. This repertoire shows 25,000 to 40,000 distinct CDR3 sequences, 25% to 30% found once; its top ten account for roughly 4%. Of note for this clonotype: A much larger clone is a single base away; this may be a read error.

Template material comprised bulk tumor genomic DNA at approximately 540 ng per sample. Widely spaced biopsies, several per primary tumor, were obtained at surgery. Patients underwent curative surgery for non-small cell lung cancer (untreated and newly diagnosed). The germline gives CDR1 KGHDR, CDR2 SFDVKD. This CDR3 region has 16 residues. The chain recombines TRBV24-1 with TRBJ1-5; the match to TRBD1 covers 7 bases. The sample consisted of lung tumor tissue. The TCR originated in a man in his forties with non-small cell lung cancer. Here the CDR3 DNA reads TGTGCCACCAGTGCCCGAGGGGGCATTAGCAATCAGCCCAAGCATTTT. This sequence encodes CATSARGGISNQPKHF.